This is a list of T cell receptor beta chains from one sample in a study of beta chain features in type 1 diabetes. Produced via immunoSEQ multiplex PCR; TCRdb's table is partial and in-frame only. Among around 600,000 clones listed, roughly 12% were seen once. The sample was naive CD4+ T cells from blood. The receptor set was obtained from a man between 25 and 39 years old with type 1 diabetes. CDR3s include the opening cysteine and the closing phenylalanine or tryptophan. D genes are given only for firm matches. Part of the rows lack a size; the others show once, few, many or a class for expanded clones.

j_gene: TRBJ2-6
len: 17
abundance: -
d_gene: TRBD1
v_gene: TRBV13
CDR3nt: TGTGCCAGCACAGGGACAGGCAGATACTCTGGGGCCAACGTCCTGACTTTC
CDR3aa: CASTGTGRYSGANVLTF

j_gene: TRBJ2-2
len: 13
abundance: -
d_gene: -
v_gene: TRBV5-5
CDR3nt: TGTGCCAGCTTTCGGCAGGGTACCGGGGAGCTGTTTTTT
CDR3aa: CASFRQGTGELFF

j_gene: TRBJ2-7
len: 14
abundance: few
d_gene: -
v_gene: TRBV11-1
CDR3nt: TGTGCCAGCAGCTCCCAGTGGGGGTCCTACGAGCAGTACTTC
CDR3aa: CASSSQWGSYEQYF

j_gene: TRBJ2-3
len: 14
abundance: -
d_gene: -
v_gene: TRBV4-3
CDR3nt: TGCGCCAGCAGCCAAGCCCCGGACACAGATACGCAGTATTTT
CDR3aa: CASSQAPDTDTQYF

j_gene: TRBJ2-3
len: 13
abundance: few
d_gene: TRBD2
v_gene: TRBV9
CDR3nt: TGTGCCAGCGGGGGACTAGCCGCAGATACGCAGTATTTT
CDR3aa: CASGGLAADTQYF

j_gene: TRBJ2-7
len: 14
abundance: few
d_gene: -
v_gene: TRBV5-1
CDR3nt: TGCGCCAGCAGCTTGGAGGTCTACTCCTACGAGCAGTACTTC
CDR3aa: CASSLEVYSYEQYF

j_gene: TRBJ1-4
len: 14
abundance: -
d_gene: -
v_gene: TRBV6-5
CDR3nt: TGTGCCAGCAGTTACGGCAGGTATAATGAAAAACTGTTTTTT
CDR3aa: CASSYGRYNEKLFF

j_gene: TRBJ1-2
len: 15
abundance: -
d_gene: TRBD1
v_gene: TRBV5-1
CDR3nt: TGCGCCAGCAGCTTGGAACAGGGGGCAAGCGCGGGCTACACCTTC
CDR3aa: CASSLEQGASAGYTF

j_gene: TRBJ2-3
len: 13
abundance: -
d_gene: -
v_gene: TRBV7-9
CDR3nt: TGTGCCAGCACCCCACGGGGGACAGATACGCAGTATTTT
CDR3aa: CASTPRGTDTQYF

j_gene: TRBJ1-6
len: 15
abundance: few
d_gene: TRBD1
v_gene: TRBV19
CDR3nt: TGTGCCAGTAGTATCCAGACAGGGGGGTGCTCACCCCTCCACTTT
CDR3aa: CASSIQTGGCSPLHF

j_gene: TRBJ2-3
len: 14
abundance: few
d_gene: TRBD1
v_gene: TRBV29-1
CDR3nt: TGCAGCGTGGGACAGGGGGCGGGCACAGATACGCAGTATTTT
CDR3aa: CSVGQGAGTDTQYF

j_gene: TRBJ1-3
len: 15
abundance: few
d_gene: -
v_gene: TRBV19
CDR3nt: TGTGCCAGTTTCAAGGGGGAATACTCTGGAAACACCATATATTTT
CDR3aa: CASFKGEYSGNTIYF

j_gene: TRBJ2-7
len: 12
abundance: few
d_gene: -
v_gene: TRBV28
CDR3nt: TGTGCCAGCAGATCCAGGGCCTACGAGCAGTACTTC
CDR3aa: CASRSRAYEQYF

j_gene: TRBJ1-6
len: 16
abundance: -
d_gene: -
v_gene: TRBV19
CDR3nt: TGTGCCAGTAGTATCGGACATCGAAGGTATAATTCACCCCTCCACTTT
CDR3aa: CASSIGHRRYNSPLHF

j_gene: TRBJ2-7
len: 11
abundance: few
d_gene: -
v_gene: TRBV6-5
CDR3nt: TGTGCCAGCAGGCTAAATTACGAGCAGTACTTC
CDR3aa: CASRLNYEQYF

j_gene: TRBJ2-7
len: 13
abundance: -
d_gene: -
v_gene: TRBV18
CDR3nt: TGTGCCAGCTCACCAAAAGGGACCTACGAGCAGTACTTC
CDR3aa: CASSPKGTYEQYF

j_gene: TRBJ1-5
len: 15
abundance: -
d_gene: TRBD1
v_gene: TRBV5-1
CDR3nt: TGCGCCAGCAGCTTGGCGACAGGGGCGAATCAGCCCCAGCATTTT
CDR3aa: CASSLATGANQPQHF

j_gene: TRBJ2-5
len: 18
abundance: -
d_gene: TRBD2
v_gene: TRBV9
CDR3nt: TGTGCCAGCAGCGCGAGCGGACTAGCGGGGGTTAATAGAGAGACCCAGTACTTC
CDR3aa: CASSASGLAGVNRETQYF

j_gene: TRBJ2-7
len: 17
abundance: -
d_gene: TRBD2
v_gene: TRBV4-3
CDR3nt: TGCGCCAGCAGCCAAGATTTAACTAGCGGCCCAACCTACGAGCAGTACTTC
CDR3aa: CASSQDLTSGPTYEQYF

j_gene: TRBJ1-2
len: 12
abundance: -
d_gene: -
v_gene: TRBV28
CDR3nt: TGTGCCAGCAGACAGGGTGGCTATGGCTACACCTTC
CDR3aa: CASRQGGYGYTF